A single sample gave rise to the 5 T cell receptor beta chains below, sequenced in a study of OX40 agonist ivuxolimab in advanced cancers. The protocol was immunoSEQ multiplex PCR, while the TCRdb copy is restricted to in-frame clones and leaves out a portion. The sample includes about 76,000 clones, around 84% of them seen just once. This material consisted of CD4+ or CD8+ T cells sorted from blood, taken in a trial of the OX40 agonist ivuxolimab. The receptors were gathered from an adult with an advanced solid tumor such as melanoma, head and neck, liver or kidney cancer.

This chain uses TRBV7-8 with TRBJ1-1, with D maybe TRBD1 (5 bases). V gave up 0 bases and J gave up 3 bases, with 14 bases separating them. Germline V gene lookup returns CDR1 SGHVS and CDR2 FQNEAQ. This CDR3 has 16 residues. In nucleotides, the CDR3 is TGTGCCAGCAGCTTAGCGTCGGGTACAGGCTACACTGAAGCTTTCTTT. Its protein product is CASSLASGTGYTEAFF.

J is TRBJ1-6 and V is TRBV27; D is undetermined. V was shortened by 4 bases and J by 5 bases, with 6 bases between the two germline ends. The CDR3 spans 13 residues. CDR1 is MNHEY, CDR2 SMNVEV, per germline (reference sequence). This chain's CDR3 is CASSSHNNSPLHF. The CDR3, as DNA: TGTGCCAGCAGTTCACATAATAATTCACCCCTCCACTTT.

The chain uses TRBV7-3 and TRBJ1-1; the D is unclear. In germline, CDR1 is SGHTA, CDR2 FQGTGA. The length of the CDR3 is 13 residues. Trimming pared 5 bases from V and 5 bases from J, leaving 12 bases between. The CDR3 is CASSPTPGTEAFF. DNA of the CDR3: TGTGCCAGCAGCCCCACGCCCGGTACTGAAGCTTTCTTT.

CDR3 loop: CASSTDSSGANVLTF. The CDR3 coding sequence is TGTGCCAGCAGTACCGACAGCTCTGGGGCCAACGTCCTGACTTTC. V is TRBV2 and J is TRBJ2-6, with a possible D match to TRBD1 (5 bases). Trimming cost V 5 bases and J 0 bases, with 8 bases left between them. The CDR3 is 15 amino acids. Per the germline V gene, CDR1 is SNHLY and CDR2 is FYNNEI.

The rearrangement links TRBV7-2 to TRBJ1-5; D remains unclear. Germline V gives CDR1 SGHTA, CDR2 FQGNSA. This CDR3 contains 15 residues. V was trimmed by 1 base and J by 0 bases, leaving 7 bases between them. The CDR3 sequence is CASSLVGNSNQPQHF. CDR3 DNA sequence: TGTGCCAGCAGCTTAGTAGGAAATAGCAATCAGCCCCAGCATTTT.